The next 21 T cell receptor beta chains were all read from a single sample in a study of shared clonotypes between healthy human individuals. The assay was immunoSEQ multiplex PCR, and TCRdb's table has in-frame clones only and misses some. The table has around 940,000 clones, less than 85% seen once; the top ten hold about 1.5%. Sequencing was performed on memory CD4+ T cells sorted from blood. Regarding subset: CD45RA-negative fraction. Receptors originate from a man aged 18 to 29 in good health.

The chain links TRBV18 to TRBJ2-3, with D possibly being TRBD1 (6 bases). From germline, CDR1 is KGHSH and CDR2 LQKENI. The CDR3 runs 13 residues. V was cut by 2 bases and J by 11 bases, with 14 bases left in between. CDR3 protein: CASSPDRSDEQYF. The CDR3 nucleotides read TGTGCCAGCTCACCAGACAGGTCGGATGAGCAGTATTTT.

The chain joins TRBV6-1 to TRBJ2-7; 8 positions match TRBD2. CDR1 and CDR2 (germline): MNHNS, SASEGT. The CDR3 runs to 15 residues. V lost 6 bases, J lost 0 bases, and 7 bases stayed unmatched. The CDR3 spells CASRLLAESSYEQYF. CDR3 coding DNA: TGTGCCAGCAGGTTACTAGCGGAAAGCTCCTACGAGCAGTACTTC.

As regards this clone: Additional DNA sequences in this sample encode the identical CDR3. The rearrangement uses TRBV5-1 and TRBJ1-2, with no clear D. V lost 0 bases to trimming and J lost 2 bases, with 8 bases between them. CDR1 is SGHRS and CDR2 is YFSETQ in the germline V gene. CDR3 size: 14 residues. The CDR3 DNA reads as TGCGCCAGCAGCTTGGAGGGCGGGAACTATGGCTACACCTTC. Amino acid sequence: CASSLEGGNYGYTF.

This chain uses TRBV5-1 with TRBJ2-2; D possibly corresponds to TRBD1 (5 bases). CDR3 size: 14 residues. Per germline, CDR1 SGHRS and CDR2 YFSETQ. V lost 4 bases and J 7 bases, leaving 14 bases between the germline ends. CDR3 nucleotide sequence: TGCGCCAGCAGCAAAGACGCAGGGATCGGGGAGCTGTTTTTT. Translated: CASSKDAGIGELFF. The whole variable domain, remainder taken from reference TRBV5-1 and TRBJ2-2, is KAGVTQTPRYLIKTRGQQVTLSCSPISGHRSVSWYQQTPGQGLQFLFEYFSETQRNKGNFPGRFSGRQFSNSRSEMNVSTLELGDSALYLCASSKDAGIGELFFGEGSRLTVL.

The rearrangement uses TRBV19 and TRBJ1-2; D unclear. Trimming cost V 8 bases and J 0 bases, with 16 bases left between them. From germline, CDR1 is LNHDA and CDR2 SQIVND (reference sequence). The CDR3 is 15 residues long. In nucleotides, the CDR3 is TGTGCCAGTTCCCCCTCATTGAAAGCTAACTATGGCTACACCTTC. Translated: CASSPSLKANYGYTF.

This clone has a handful of counts. The rearrangement uses TRBV5-1 and TRBJ2-7, with D tentatively TRBD1 or TRBD2 (5 bases each). There are 14 residues in the CDR3. The V end was cut by 4 bases, the J end by 2 bases, with 13 bases between. CDR1 is SGHRS, CDR2 YFSETQ, per germline. The CDR3 DNA sequence: TGCGCCAGCAGCGGGGACGTAGGGACCTACGAGCAGTACTTC. It yields the protein CASSGDVGTYEQYF.

A single count supports this clone. A clone one base away is much larger, so this may be a read error. The rearrangement links TRBV9 to TRBJ2-3; TRBD1 is a possible D gene (5 bases). The CDR3 is made up of 11 amino acids. V lost 3 bases and J lost 6, with 5 bases in between. CDR1 is SGDLS, CDR2 YYNGEE, per germline. The CDR3 DNA reads TGTGCCAGCAGCGCAGGGGATACGCAGTATTTT. It is translated as CASSAGDTQYF.

The rearrangement joins TRBV7-9 to TRBJ1-1, with 7 bases fitting TRBD1. Germline CDR1 reads SEHNR; CDR2 reads FQNEAQ (reference sequence). CDR3 size: 14 residues. V shed 6 bases and J 2 bases; nucleotides not matched to a gene: 6. Here the CDR3 DNA reads TGTGCCAGCAGTTCGGGGACAGCTAACACTGAAGCTTTCTTT. Its protein is CASSSGTANTEAFF.

J is TRBJ2-7 and V is TRBV7-6, with D perhaps TRBD1 or TRBD2 (5 bases each). Trimming left V 3 bases short and J 2 bases short, with 14 bases between. This CDR3 spans 15 amino acids. Germline CDR1 is SGHVS and CDR2 is FNYEAQ. The CDR3 region has the DNA TGTGCCAGCAGCTTGGGACGTGATCAAACCTACGAGCAGTACTTC. Translating gives CASSLGRDQTYEQYF.

This clone was counted a single time. The chain combines TRBV7-6 with TRBJ1-1; 8 bases align to TRBD1. The CDR3 runs 14 residues. CDR1 and CDR2 from the germline V gene are SGHVS and FNYEAQ. J gave up 8 bases and V 1 base, and 6 bases lay outside the gene matches. The CDR3 loop is CASSLVQGASEAFF. The DNA of the CDR3 is TGTGCCAGCAGCTTAGTGCAGGGGGCGTCGGAAGCTTTCTTT.

The rearrangement links TRBV6-1 to TRBJ2-7; 9 bases align to TRBD2. CDR3 length: 16 residues. CDR1 and CDR2 from the germline V gene are MNHNS and SASEGT. The junction had 14 bases not matched to a gene; V was cut back by 4 bases and J by 7 bases. CDR3 DNA sequence: TGTGCCAGCAGTGGCCTGACTAGCGGAGACAGGAAAGAGCAGTACTTC. Its translation is CASSGLTSGDRKEQYF.

This clone showed up just once. The V call is TRBV11-3, the J call TRBJ2-1, with TRBD2 matching 8 bases. V gave up 1 base and J gave up 15 bases; unmatched junction bases: 5. The CDR3 consists of 12 residues. Germline V gives CDR1 SGHNT, CDR2 YENEEA. CDR3 DNA sequence: TGTGCCAGCAGCTTAGGGAGCGGGAGTCTGTTCTTC. This encodes CASSLGSGSLFF. The variable domain in full, with the rest retrieved from reference TRBV11-3 and TRBJ2-1, is EAGVVQSPRYKIIEKKQPVAFWCNPISGHNTLYWYLQNLGQGPELLIRYENEEAVDDSQLPKDRFSAERLKGVDSTLKIQPAELGDSAVYLCASSLGSGSLFFGPGTRLTVL.

This clone was recorded only once. The chain recombines TRBV7-9 with TRBJ1-1; D ambiguous. Trimming removed 5 bases at V and 3 bases at J, with 16 bases between. Looked up from germline, CDR1 is SEHNR and CDR2 is FQNEAQ (reference sequence). The CDR3 has 15 residues. CDR3 region: CASSQSRWAHTEAFF. The CDR3 region has the DNA TGTGCCAGCAGCCAATCAAGATGGGCCCACACTGAAGCTTTCTTT.

The chain recombines TRBV11-3 with TRBJ2-7; the D gene is possibly TRBD1 (6 bases). The germline gives CDR1 SGHNT, CDR2 YENEEA. V was pared by 4 bases and J by 0 bases, with 16 bases between. There are 16 residues in the CDR3. The CDR3 region is CASSSGVGASSYEQYF. The CDR3, as DNA: TGTGCCAGCAGCTCAGGGGTCGGAGCGAGCTCCTACGAGCAGTACTTC. Supplemented by reference TRBV11-3 and TRBJ2-7, the full variable domain reads EAGVVQSPRYKIIEKKQPVAFWCNPISGHNTLYWYLQNLGQGPELLIRYENEEAVDDSQLPKDRFSAERLKGVDSTLKIQPAELGDSAVYLCASSSGVGASSYEQYFGPGTRLTVT.

V is TRBV6-9 and J is TRBJ2-3; D may match TRBD1 or TRBD2 (5 bases each). V was cut by 7 bases and J by 6 bases, with 17 bases left in between. The germline V gene encodes CDR1 MNHGY and CDR2 SVAAGI. CDR3 length: 14 amino acids. The CDR3, as DNA: TGTGCCAGCACAGGGACGTGGGATTGGGATACGCAGTATTTT. Amino acid sequence: CASTGTWDWDTQYF.

The chain recombines TRBV6-5 with TRBJ1-5, with D perhaps TRBD1 (5 bases). The germline V gene encodes CDR1 MNHEY and CDR2 SVGAGI. Trimming removed 2 bases from V and 1 base from J, with 9 bases in between. The CDR3 loop spans 15 amino acids. The CDR3 sequence is CASSYRRESNQPQHF. The CDR3 DNA follows: TGTGCCAGCAGTTACCGCAGGGAAAGCAATCAGCCCCAGCATTTT.

The V and J genes are TRBV29-1 and TRBJ1-1; maybe TRBD1 (5 bases). Looked up from germline, CDR1 is SQVTM and CDR2 is ANQGSEA. CDR3 length equals 14 residues. Trimming left V 4 bases short and J 0 bases short, with 12 bases between. The CDR3 nucleotides are TGCAGCGTTGGGGGTCGGGGGTTGAACACTGAAGCTTTCTTT. It codes for CSVGGRGLNTEAFF.

V is TRBV6-5 and J is TRBJ1-1, with D unclear. The CDR3 spans 13 residues. Trimming left V 8 bases short and J 1 base short, with 11 bases between. In germline, CDR1 is MNHEY, CDR2 SVGAGI. CDR3 DNA: TGTGCCAGCGCCCTTACGAGGAACACTGAAGCTTTCTTT. As protein: CASALTRNTEAFF.

A few counts support this clone. J is TRBJ2-5 and V is TRBV7-3; D remains ambiguous. The germline gives CDR1 SGHTA, CDR2 FQGTGA. This CDR3 has 13 amino acids. The V gene lost 1 base and the J gene lost 4 bases, with 7 bases spanning the gap. For the CDR3, the DNA is TGTGCCAGCAGCTTAAGTCCCCCAGAGACCCAGTACTTC. This codes for CASSLSPPETQYF.

This clone has a single count. The J gene is TRBJ2-5, the V gene TRBV4-2; TRBD2 might be the D (6 bases). In germline, CDR1 is LGHNA, CDR2 YNFKEQ. The CDR3 is 13 amino acids. Between the trimmed V and J ends, which lost 3 bases and 5 bases, there was a span of 10 bases. The CDR3, as DNA: TGTGCCAGCAGCCAGGGGGGTCACGAGACCCAGTACTTC. Protein sequence: CASSQGGHETQYF.

This clone was counted between two and nine times. V and J are TRBV16 and TRBJ1-1; D call uncertain. The germline V gene has CDR1 KGHSY and CDR2 FQNENV. Between the trimmed V and J ends, which lost 0 bases and 2 bases, there was a span of 13 bases. This CDR3 is built from 16 residues. The CDR3 loop is CASSQSVPGANTEAFF. In DNA form, the CDR3 reads TGTGCCAGCAGCCAATCGGTCCCCGGAGCTAACACTGAAGCTTTCTTT.